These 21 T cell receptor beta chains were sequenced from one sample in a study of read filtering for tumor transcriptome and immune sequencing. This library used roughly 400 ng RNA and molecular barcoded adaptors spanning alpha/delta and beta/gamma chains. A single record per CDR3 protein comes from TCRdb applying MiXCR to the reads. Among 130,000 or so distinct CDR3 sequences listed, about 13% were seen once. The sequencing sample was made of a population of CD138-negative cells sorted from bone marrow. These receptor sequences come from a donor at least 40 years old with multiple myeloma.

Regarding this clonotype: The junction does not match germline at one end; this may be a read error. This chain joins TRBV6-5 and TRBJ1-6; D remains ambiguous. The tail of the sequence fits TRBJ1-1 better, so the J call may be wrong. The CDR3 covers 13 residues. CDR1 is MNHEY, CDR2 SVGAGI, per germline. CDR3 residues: CASSSGPNAEAFF. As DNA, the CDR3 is TGTGCCAGCAGCTCGGGCCCGAACGCTGAAGCTTTCTTT.

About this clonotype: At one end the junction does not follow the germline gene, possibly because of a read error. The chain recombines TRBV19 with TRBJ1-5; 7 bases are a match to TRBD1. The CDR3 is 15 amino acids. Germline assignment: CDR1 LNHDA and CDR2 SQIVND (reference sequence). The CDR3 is CAGSTGQVSNQPQHF. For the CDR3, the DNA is TGTGCCGGTAGTACTGGACAGGTTAGCAATCAACCCCAGCATTTT.

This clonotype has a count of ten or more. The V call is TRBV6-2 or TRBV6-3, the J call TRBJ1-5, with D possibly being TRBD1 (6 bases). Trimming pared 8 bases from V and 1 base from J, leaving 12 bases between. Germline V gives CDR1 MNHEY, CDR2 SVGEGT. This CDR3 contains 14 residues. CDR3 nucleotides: TGTGCCAGCTCCAAAGGGGGGAGCAATCAGCCCCAGCATTTT. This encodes CASSKGGSNQPQHF.

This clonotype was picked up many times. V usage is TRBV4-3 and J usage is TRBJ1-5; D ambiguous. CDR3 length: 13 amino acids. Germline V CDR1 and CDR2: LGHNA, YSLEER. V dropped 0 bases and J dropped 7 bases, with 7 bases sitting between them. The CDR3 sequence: CASSQDSRQPQHF. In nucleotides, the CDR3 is TGCGCCAGCAGCCAAGACAGCCGACAGCCCCAGCATTTT.

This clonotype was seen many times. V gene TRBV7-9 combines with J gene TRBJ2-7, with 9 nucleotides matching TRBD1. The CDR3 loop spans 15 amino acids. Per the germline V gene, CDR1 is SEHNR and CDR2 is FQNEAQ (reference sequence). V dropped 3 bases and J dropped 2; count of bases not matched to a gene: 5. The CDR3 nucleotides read TGTGCCAGCAGCTTCCCCGGACAGGGGCCCTACGAGCAGTACTTC. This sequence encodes CASSFPGQGPYEQYF.

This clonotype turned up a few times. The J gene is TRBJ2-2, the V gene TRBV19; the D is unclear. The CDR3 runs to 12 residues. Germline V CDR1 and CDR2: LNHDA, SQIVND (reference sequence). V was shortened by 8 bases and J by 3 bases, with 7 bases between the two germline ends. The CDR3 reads CASGSYTGELFF. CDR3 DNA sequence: TGTGCCAGTGGTAGCTACACCGGGGAGCTGTTTTTT.

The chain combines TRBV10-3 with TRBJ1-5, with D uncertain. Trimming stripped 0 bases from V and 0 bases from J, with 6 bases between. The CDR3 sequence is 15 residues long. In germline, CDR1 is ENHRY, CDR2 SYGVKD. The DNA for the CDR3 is TGTGCCATCAGTGAGTCGGCAGCTAGCAATCAGCCCCAGCATTTT. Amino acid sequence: CAISESAASNQPQHF.

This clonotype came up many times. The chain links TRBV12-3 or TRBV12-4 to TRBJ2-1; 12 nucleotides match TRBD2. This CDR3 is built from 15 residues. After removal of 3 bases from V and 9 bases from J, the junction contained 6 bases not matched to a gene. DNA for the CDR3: TGTGCCAGCAGTTTGAGGACTAGCGGGAACGGTGAGCAGTTCTTC. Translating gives CASSLRTSGNGEQFF.

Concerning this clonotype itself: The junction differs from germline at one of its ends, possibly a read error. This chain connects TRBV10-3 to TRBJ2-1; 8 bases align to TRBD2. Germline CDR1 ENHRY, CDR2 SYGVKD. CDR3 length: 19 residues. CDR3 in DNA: TGTGCCACCAGTGAGTCTCCCCCCCTGGGTAGCGGGACTCCTAGTGAGCAGTTCTTC. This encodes CATSESPPLGSGTPSEQFF.

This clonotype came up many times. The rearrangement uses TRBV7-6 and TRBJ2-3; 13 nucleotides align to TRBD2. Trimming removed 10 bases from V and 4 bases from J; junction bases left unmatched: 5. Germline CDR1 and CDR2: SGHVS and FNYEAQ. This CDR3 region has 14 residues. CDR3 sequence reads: CATLGLAGSDTQYF. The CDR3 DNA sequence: TGTGCCACCTTGGGACTAGCGGGATCAGATACGCAGTATTTT.

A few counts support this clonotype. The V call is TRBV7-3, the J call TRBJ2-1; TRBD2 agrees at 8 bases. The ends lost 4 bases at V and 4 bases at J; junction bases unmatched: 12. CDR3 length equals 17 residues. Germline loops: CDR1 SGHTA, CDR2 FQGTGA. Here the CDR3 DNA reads TGTGCCAGCAGCTCAGGGGCGGGGCTAGCGGGTTACAATGAGCAGTTCTTC. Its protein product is CASSSGAGLAGYNEQFF.

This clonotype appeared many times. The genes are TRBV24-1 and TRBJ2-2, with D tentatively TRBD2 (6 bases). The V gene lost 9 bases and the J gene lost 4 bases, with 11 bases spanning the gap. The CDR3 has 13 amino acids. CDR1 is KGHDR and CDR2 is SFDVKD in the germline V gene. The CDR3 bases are TGTGCCACCTCGGGGGAAACCACCGGGGAGCTGTTTTTT. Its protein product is CATSGETTGELFF.

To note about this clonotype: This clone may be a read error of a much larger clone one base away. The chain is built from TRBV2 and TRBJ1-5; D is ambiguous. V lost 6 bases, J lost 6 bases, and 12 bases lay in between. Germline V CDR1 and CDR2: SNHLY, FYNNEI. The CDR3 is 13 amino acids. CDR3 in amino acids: CASSEKSSQPQHF. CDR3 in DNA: TGTGCCAGCAGCGAGAAATCGAGTCAGCCCCAGCATTTT.

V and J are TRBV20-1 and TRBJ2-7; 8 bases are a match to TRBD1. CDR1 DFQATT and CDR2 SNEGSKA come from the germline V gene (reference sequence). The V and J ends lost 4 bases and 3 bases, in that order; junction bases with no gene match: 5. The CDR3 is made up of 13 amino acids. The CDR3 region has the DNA TGCAGTGCTATTCCGGGACAGGTCTACGAGCAGTACTTC. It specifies CSAIPGQVYEQYF.

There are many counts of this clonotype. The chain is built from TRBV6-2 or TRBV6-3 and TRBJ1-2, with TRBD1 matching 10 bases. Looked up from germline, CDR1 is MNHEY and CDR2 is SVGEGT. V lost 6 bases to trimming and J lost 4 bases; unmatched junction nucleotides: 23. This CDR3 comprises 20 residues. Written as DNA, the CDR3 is TGTGCCAGCAGCCGGTTTTCGGTCCGGGACAGGGGCAATTTCGGCTATGGCTACACCTTC. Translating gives CASSRFSVRDRGNFGYGYTF.

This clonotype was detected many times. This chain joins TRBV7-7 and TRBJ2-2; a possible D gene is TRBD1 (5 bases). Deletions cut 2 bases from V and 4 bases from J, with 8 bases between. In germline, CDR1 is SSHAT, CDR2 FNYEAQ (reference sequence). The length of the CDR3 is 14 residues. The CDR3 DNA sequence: TGTGCCAGCAGCTTACTGACAGCCACCGGGGAGCTGTTTTTT. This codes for CASSLLTATGELFF.

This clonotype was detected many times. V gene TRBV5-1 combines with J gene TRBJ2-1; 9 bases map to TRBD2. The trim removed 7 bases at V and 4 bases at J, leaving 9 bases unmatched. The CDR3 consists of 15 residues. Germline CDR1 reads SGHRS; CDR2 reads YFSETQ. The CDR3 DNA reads TGCGCCAGCGTAGGCGGGAGCGGGGGGTACAATGAGCAGTTCTTC. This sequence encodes CASVGGSGGYNEQFF.

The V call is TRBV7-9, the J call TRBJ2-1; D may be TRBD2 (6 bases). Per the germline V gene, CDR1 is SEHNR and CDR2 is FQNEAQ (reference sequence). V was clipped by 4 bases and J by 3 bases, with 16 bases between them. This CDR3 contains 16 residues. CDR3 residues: CASSSTVGRSYNEQFF. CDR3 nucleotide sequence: TGTGCCAGCAGCTCCACGGTCGGGAGAAGCTACAATGAGCAGTTCTTC.

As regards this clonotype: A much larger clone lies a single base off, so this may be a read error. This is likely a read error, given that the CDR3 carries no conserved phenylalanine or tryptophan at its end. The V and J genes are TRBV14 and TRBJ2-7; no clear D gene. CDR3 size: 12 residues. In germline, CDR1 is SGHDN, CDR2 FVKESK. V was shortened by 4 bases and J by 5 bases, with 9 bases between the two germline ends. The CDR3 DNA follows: TGTGCCAGCAGCCCACGTGGAGACGAGCAGTACCTC. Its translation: CASSPRGDEQYL.

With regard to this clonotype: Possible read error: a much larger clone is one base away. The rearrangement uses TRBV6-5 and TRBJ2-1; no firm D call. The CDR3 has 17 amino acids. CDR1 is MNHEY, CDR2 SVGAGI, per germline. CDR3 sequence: CASSYSSGRAIYKEQFF. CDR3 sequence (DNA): TGTGCCAGCAGTTACTCATCGGGTAGGGCCATCTACAAGGAGCAGTTCTTC.

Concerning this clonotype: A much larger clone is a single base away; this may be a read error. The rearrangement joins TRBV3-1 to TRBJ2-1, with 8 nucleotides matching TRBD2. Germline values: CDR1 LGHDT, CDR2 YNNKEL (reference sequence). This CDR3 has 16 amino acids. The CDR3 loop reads CASSQEKREYYNGQFF. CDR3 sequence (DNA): TGTGCCAGCAGCCAAGAAAAGCGGGAGTACTACAATGGGCAGTTCTTC.